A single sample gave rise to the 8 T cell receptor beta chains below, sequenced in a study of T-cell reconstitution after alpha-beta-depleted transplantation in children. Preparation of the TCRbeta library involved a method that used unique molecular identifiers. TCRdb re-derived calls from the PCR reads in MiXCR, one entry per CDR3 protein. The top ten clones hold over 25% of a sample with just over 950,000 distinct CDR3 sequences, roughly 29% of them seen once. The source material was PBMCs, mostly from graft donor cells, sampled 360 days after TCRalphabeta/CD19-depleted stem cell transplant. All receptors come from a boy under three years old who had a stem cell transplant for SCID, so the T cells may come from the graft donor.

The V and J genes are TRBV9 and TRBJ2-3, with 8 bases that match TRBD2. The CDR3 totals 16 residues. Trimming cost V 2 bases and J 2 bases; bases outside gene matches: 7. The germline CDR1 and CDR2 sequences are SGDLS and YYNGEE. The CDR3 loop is CASSVSGGQITDTQYF. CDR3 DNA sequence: TGTGCCAGCAGCGTGAGCGGGGGACAAATCACAGATACGCAGTATTTT.

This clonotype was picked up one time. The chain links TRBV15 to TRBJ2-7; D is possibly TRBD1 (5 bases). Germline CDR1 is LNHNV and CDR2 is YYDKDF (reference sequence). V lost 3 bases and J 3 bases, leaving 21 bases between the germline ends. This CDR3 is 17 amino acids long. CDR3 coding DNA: TGTGCCACCAGCAGTGGGGCTCTAAAGGGGCGAGGCTACGAGCAGTACTTC. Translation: CATSSGALKGRGYEQYF.

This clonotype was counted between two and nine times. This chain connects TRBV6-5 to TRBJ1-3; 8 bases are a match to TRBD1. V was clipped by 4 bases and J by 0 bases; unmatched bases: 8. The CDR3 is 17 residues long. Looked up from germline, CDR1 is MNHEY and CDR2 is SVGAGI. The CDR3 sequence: CASSSPTGVDSGNTIYF. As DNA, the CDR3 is TGTGCCAGCAGTTCGCCGACAGGGGTGGACTCTGGAAACACCATATATTTT.

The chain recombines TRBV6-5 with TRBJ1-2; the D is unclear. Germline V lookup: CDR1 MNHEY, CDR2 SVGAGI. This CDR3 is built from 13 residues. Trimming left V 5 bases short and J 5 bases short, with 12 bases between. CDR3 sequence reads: CASSPWEEYGYTF. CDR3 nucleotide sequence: TGTGCCAGCAGTCCCTGGGAGGAGTATGGCTACACCTTC.

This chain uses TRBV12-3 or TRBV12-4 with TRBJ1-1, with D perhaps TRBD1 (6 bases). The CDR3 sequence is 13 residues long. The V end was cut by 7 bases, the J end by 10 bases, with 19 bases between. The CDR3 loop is CASTLGGGGGAFF. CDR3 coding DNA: TGTGCCAGCACCCTCGGAGGAGGGGGAGGAGCTTTCTTT.

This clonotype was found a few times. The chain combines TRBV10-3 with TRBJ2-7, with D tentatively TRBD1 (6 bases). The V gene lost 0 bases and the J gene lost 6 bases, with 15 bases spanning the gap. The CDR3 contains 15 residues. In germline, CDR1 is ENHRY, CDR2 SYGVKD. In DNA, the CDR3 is TGTGCCATCAGTGAGTCCGTGGGGGCCGGCAGCGAGCAGTACTTC. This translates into CAISESVGAGSEQYF.

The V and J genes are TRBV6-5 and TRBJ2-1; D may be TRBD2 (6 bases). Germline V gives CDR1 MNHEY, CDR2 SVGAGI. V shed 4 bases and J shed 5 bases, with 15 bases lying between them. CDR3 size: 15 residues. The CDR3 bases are TGTGCCAGCAGTTCTCCGGGACTGAGCAACAATGAGCAGTTCTTC. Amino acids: CASSSPGLSNNEQFF.

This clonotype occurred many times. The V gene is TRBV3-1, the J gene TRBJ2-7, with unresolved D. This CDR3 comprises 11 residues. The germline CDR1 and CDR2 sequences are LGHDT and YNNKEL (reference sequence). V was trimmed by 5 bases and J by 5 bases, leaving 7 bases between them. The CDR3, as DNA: TGTGCCAGCAGCTCGAAGAACGAGCAGTACTTC. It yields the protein CASSSKNEQYF.